This TCR beta chain was sequenced for a study of regulatory T cells in long-lasting Graves disease. The study's findings and limits: Patients with persistent disease showed a bias toward TRBV28, TRBJ1-2 and TRBJ2-5. Accuracy was perhaps lowered by the small sample size.

CDR1 is MDHEN, CDR2 SYDVKM, per germline. The germline V and J ends were trimmed by 6 bases and 6 bases, with 24 bases remaining between them. This CDR3 has 17 residues. Combining iRepertoire HTBI primers with Arm-PCR of CDR3 regions, the authors built TCR beta libraries. TCRdb used MiXCR to reprocess the multiplex PCR reads, holding one entry per CDR3 protein. The table has about 440,000 distinct CDR3 sequences, approximately 15% seen once. With regard to this clonotype: Its cognate antigen is unknown.

The time point: newly diagnosed GD, antithyroid drugs for less than 3 months. With RNA extracted from PBMCs as input, the TCR library was made. The same sample was also used in a study of T cells in Graves' hyperthyroidism and ophthalmopathy. That investigation notes: Diagnosis of hyperthyroidism was new in patients aged 18 to 65, and its duration was under 2 months.

Sequencing was performed on peripheral blood mononuclear cells (PBMCs), taken at new diagnosis, from a patient treated with antithyroid drugs. The V gene is TRBV28, the J gene TRBJ2-4, with D possibly being TRBD1 (9 bases). The clonotype comes from a young woman with Graves disease. The CDR3, as DNA: TGTGCCAGCAGCTCGGGGGGGGGGGGGACAGGGATAAACATTCAGTACTTC. Protein product: CASSSGGGGTGINIQYF.